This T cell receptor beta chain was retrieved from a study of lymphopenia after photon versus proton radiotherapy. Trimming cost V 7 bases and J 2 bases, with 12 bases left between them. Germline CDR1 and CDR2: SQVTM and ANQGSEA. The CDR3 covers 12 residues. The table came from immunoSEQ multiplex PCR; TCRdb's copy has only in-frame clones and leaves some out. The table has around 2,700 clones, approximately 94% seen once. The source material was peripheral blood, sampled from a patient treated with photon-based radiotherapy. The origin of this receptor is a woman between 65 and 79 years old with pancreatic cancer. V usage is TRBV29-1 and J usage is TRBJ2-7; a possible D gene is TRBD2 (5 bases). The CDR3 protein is CSAGRGAYEQYF. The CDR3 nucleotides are TGCAGCGCCGGACGGGGTGCCTACGAGCAGTACTTC.